This T cell receptor (beta chain) was captured by sequencing in a study of OX40 agonist ivuxolimab in advanced cancers. The CDR3 contains 15 residues. V shed 4 bases and J 1 base; nucleotides not matched to a gene: 7. Germline V gene data show CDR1 as MGHRA and CDR2 as YSYEKL. Autoimmune disease history or systemic immunosuppression was exclusionary. Clones were read by immunoSEQ multiplex PCR, and TCRdb kept only the in-frame ones, dropping some. The table has around 40,000 clones, 88% seen once. This clonotype originated in an adult with an advanced solid tumor such as melanoma, head and neck, liver or kidney cancer. The chain carries TRBV4-1 and TRBJ2-7, with TRBD1 matching over 7 bases. Specimen: CD4+ or CD8+ T cells sorted from blood, collected in a trial of the OX40 agonist ivuxolimab. The CDR3 is CASSLWQGQSYEQYF. The CDR3, as DNA: TGCGCCAGCAGCCTATGGCAGGGACAGTCCTACGAGCAGTACTTC.